A selection of T cell receptor beta chains follows, all from one sample in a study of T cells expressing NK-cell markers. No DNA is given; TCRdb re-called the 5' RACE reads and lists each CDR3 protein once. The sample table sets out roughly 390,000 distinct CDR3 sequences. Material: blood T cells: a sorted CD56 or NKG2C T cell subset, CD4+ or CD8+ T cells, or bulk PBMC T cells (not recorded which). The receptors were gathered from a woman aged 50 to 65 in good health. Both conserved end residues are part of each CDR3.

TRBJ2-1	TRBV24-1	CATSGLTSGNPNEQFF
TRBJ2-2	TRBV12-5	CASEPGVGFGLTGELFF
TRBJ1-1	TRBV9	CASSVDPGEGAFF
TRBJ1-4	TRBV5-1	CASSSTSTNEKLFF
TRBJ1-3	TRBV5-1	CASSPGSLSGNTIYF
TRBJ2-5	TRBV10-3	CATQGGQETQYF
TRBJ1-2	TRBV20-1	CSARILGQGTQNYGYTF
TRBJ2-2	TRBV6-5	CASKIGRGRVTGELFF
TRBJ2-1	TRBV7-8	CASSWTPDEQFF
TRBJ2-3	TRBV7-2	CASSLVFAGSTDTQYF
TRBJ2-3	TRBV20-1	CSARDLTGVMDTQYF
TRBJ2-3	TRBV29-1	CSVVGDRALRDTQYF
TRBJ2-1	TRBV4-2	CASSQGPRLAYEQFF
TRBJ2-7	TRBV5-6	CASSLRSSGAYEQYF
TRBJ1-1	TRBV7-8	CASTHRRENTEAFF
TRBJ2-1	TRBV21-1	CASSKKFMGSYNEQFF
TRBJ2-7	TRBV12-3/TRBV12-4	CASTPSRRAGLGEQYF
TRBJ1-3	TRBV28	CASATLSSGNTIYF